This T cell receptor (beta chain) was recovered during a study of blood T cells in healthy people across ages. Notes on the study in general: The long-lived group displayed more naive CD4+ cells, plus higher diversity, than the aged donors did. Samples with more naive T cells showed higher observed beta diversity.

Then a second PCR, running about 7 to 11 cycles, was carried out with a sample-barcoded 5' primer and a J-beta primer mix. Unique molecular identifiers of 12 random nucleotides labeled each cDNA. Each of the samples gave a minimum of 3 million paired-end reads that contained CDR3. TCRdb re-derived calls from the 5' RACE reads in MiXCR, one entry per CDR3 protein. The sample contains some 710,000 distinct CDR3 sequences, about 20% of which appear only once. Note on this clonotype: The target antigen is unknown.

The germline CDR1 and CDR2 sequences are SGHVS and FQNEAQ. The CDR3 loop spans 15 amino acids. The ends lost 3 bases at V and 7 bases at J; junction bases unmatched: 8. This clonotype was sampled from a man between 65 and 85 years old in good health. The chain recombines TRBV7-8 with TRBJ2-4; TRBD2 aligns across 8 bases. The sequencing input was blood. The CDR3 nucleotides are TGTGCCAGCAGCTTCCCCGGGAGGGCGATGAACATTCAGTACTTC. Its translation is CASSFPGRAMNIQYF.